Below, 21 T cell receptor beta chains from the same sample are listed, as sequenced in a study of breast tumors, draining lymph nodes, adjacent tissues. TCRdb passed the multiplex PCR reads through MiXCR, listing each CDR3 protein once. The sample lists over 130,000 distinct CDR3 sequences, 30% to 35% seen once, with roughly 2.2% in the top ten. Axillary draining lymph nodes of breast cancer patients supplied the node samples. Input material: axillary lymph node tissue. Receptors were obtained from a female donor with breast cancer. Some clones in this sample may be carry-over from other donors' samples.

This clonotype was detected many times. J is TRBJ2-3 and V is TRBV4-1, with D tentatively TRBD2 (6 bases). The CDR3 is 18 residues long. Trimming stripped 3 bases from V and 2 bases from J, with 21 bases between. Germline V gene data show CDR1 as MGHRA and CDR2 as YSYEKL. CDR3: CASSQDHSLRGSTDTQYF. For the CDR3, the DNA is TGCGCCAGCAGCCAGGATCACTCATTACGGGGGTCCACAGATACGCAGTATTTT.

This clonotype was counted a few times. The V and J genes are TRBV6-1 and TRBJ2-4; D is possibly TRBD1 (6 bases). Trimming pared 2 bases from V and 5 bases from J, leaving 7 bases between. Germline CDR1 and CDR2: MNHNS and SASEGT. The CDR3 runs 13 residues. The CDR3, as DNA: TGTGCCAGCAGTGAACGGACAGAAAACATTCAGTACTTC. Translated: CASSERTENIQYF.

This clonotype has at least ten counts. V is TRBV11-2 and J is TRBJ2-1, with D maybe TRBD1 (6 bases). The CDR3 runs to 19 residues. Trimming removed 2 bases from V and 2 bases from J, with 22 bases in between. The germline V gene encodes CDR1 SGHAT and CDR2 FQNNGV. CDR3 bases: TGTGCCAGCAGCTTATTTGGGGGCGCGTATCAGTCCCCCTACAATGAGCAGTTCTTC. Its translation: CASSLFGGAYQSPYNEQFF.

This clonotype was found many times. The chain uses TRBV7-9 and TRBJ2-7, with 11 nucleotides matching TRBD1. The germline V gene has CDR1 SEHNR and CDR2 FQNEAQ (reference sequence). Unmatched junction bases numbered 3, after V lost 5 bases and J lost 0 bases. The CDR3 is 15 amino acids. CDR3 protein: CASSVGQGASYEQYF. CDR3 DNA sequence: TGTGCCAGCAGCGTAGGACAGGGGGCCTCCTACGAGCAGTACTTC.

This clonotype appeared many times. The chain is built from TRBV6-1 and TRBJ2-6; D is perhaps TRBD1 (5 bases). CDR1 is MNHNS and CDR2 is SASEGT in the germline V gene. This CDR3 is built from 16 residues. V lost 5 bases, J lost 4 bases, and 15 bases lay in between. CDR3 sequence reads: CASSPLQVTGANVLTF. CDR3 nucleotides: TGTGCCAGCAGTCCCCTACAGGTAACCGGGGCCAACGTCCTGACTTTC.

This clonotype was counted at least ten times. The chain employs TRBV5-1 and TRBJ2-3, with 15 bases matching TRBD2. The CDR3 contains 15 residues. V lost 3 bases to trimming and J lost 9 bases; unmatched junction nucleotides: 5. CDR1 and CDR2 (germline): SGHRS, YFSETQ. CDR3 amino acids: CASSWTSGGEVTQYF. The DNA for the CDR3 is TGCGCCAGCAGCTGGACTAGCGGGGGGGAGGTAACGCAGTATTTT.

The CDR3 sequence is CSAPERPMNTEAFF. The CDR3 nucleotides are TGCAGTGCCCCAGAAAGGCCAATGAACACTGAAGCTTTCTTT. J is TRBJ1-1 and V is TRBV20-1; D unresolved. CDR1 and CDR2 from the germline V gene are DFQATT and SNEGSKA (reference sequence). CDR3 length equals 14 residues. The germline V and J ends were trimmed by 6 bases and 0 bases, with 14 bases remaining between them.

A remark on this clonotype: One end of the junction does not line up with germline, which may come from a read error. This chain joins TRBV28 and TRBJ2-7; tentatively, D is TRBD2 (6 bases). This CDR3 comprises 12 residues. Looked up from germline, CDR1 is MDHEN and CDR2 is SYDVKM. The CDR3 DNA reads as TGTGCCGGCTCGGCGGGGCTCTACGAGCGGTACTTC. Its protein is CAGSAGLYERYF. Full variable domain (outside the CDR3, taken from reference TRBV28 and TRBJ2-7): DVKVTQSSRYLVKRTGEKVFLECVQDMDHENMFWYRQDPGLGLRLIYFSYDVKMKEKGDIPEGYSVSREKKERFSLILESASTNQTSMYLCAGSAGLYERYFGPGTRLTVT.

As for this clonotype: The DNA is omitted, as the CDR3 cannot be located on it reliably, and the CDR3 follows TCRdb's listing. This sequence joins TRBV29-1 and TRBJ1-1. Germline assignment: CDR1 SQVTM and CDR2 ANQGSEA. 10 amino acids form the CDR3, both terminal residues included. The CDR3 sequence is CSVAEGTSFF.

On this clonotype: A single base separates this from a much larger clone, so it may be a read error. The chain links TRBV20-1 to TRBJ2-7; TRBD2 aligns across 9 bases. CDR3 length equals 14 residues. Per the germline V gene, CDR1 is DFQATT and CDR2 is SNEGSKA (reference sequence). CDR3 region: CSARWLAGSAERYF. CDR3 sequence (DNA): TGCAGTGCTAGATGGCTAGCGGGGAGCGCCGAGCGGTACTTC.

This clonotype turned up a few times. This may stem from a read error, because a much larger clone lies one nucleotide away. The chain combines TRBV12-3 or TRBV12-4 with TRBJ2-1; the match to TRBD2 covers 11 bases. J was trimmed by 8 bases and V by 3 bases; bases with no gene match: 6. The CDR3 covers 15 residues. CDR3 DNA sequence: TGTGCCAGCAGTTTCGGGCTAGCGGGGGGCGATGAGCAGTTCTTC. As protein: CASSFGLAGGDEQFF.

This clonotype was detected once. The J gene is TRBJ2-1, the V gene TRBV4-2, with 8 bases matching TRBD2. There are 17 residues in the CDR3. The V segment lost 0 bases and the J segment 9 bases; nucleotides outside the gene matches: 13. The germline CDR1 and CDR2 sequences are LGHNA and YNFKEQ. CDR3 in DNA: TGTGCCAGCAGCCAAGAAGGGGCGGGGGGTGCCGACATTGAGCAGTTCTTC. This codes for CASSQEGAGGADIEQFF.

The V and J genes are TRBV6-6 and TRBJ2-3, with a possible D match to TRBD1 (7 bases). Germline V lookup: CDR1 MNHNY, CDR2 SVGAGI (reference sequence). The ends were cut back, 5 bases at V and 8 bases at J, with 20 bases in the middle. The CDR3 consists of 15 residues. This CDR3 reads CASSHQQEGQTTQYF. CDR3 DNA: TGTGCCAGCAGTCACCAGCAGGAGGGACAGACTACGCAGTATTTT.

The chain has TRBV6-6 and TRBJ1-1; D not certain. V was pared by 5 bases and J by 11 bases, with 21 bases between. The germline V gene encodes CDR1 MNHNY and CDR2 SVGAGI (reference sequence). The CDR3 spans 14 residues. CDR3: CASSPTRVGMRAFF. The CDR3 DNA sequence: TGTGCCAGCAGTCCCACTCGAGTGGGAATGAGGGCTTTCTTT.

This clonotype was seen only once. This chain joins TRBV15 and TRBJ1-4; TRBD1 might be the D (5 bases). Germline values: CDR1 LNHNV, CDR2 YYDKDF (reference sequence). V lost 0 bases, J lost 7 bases, and 12 bases lay in between. The CDR3 is 15 amino acids. DNA for the CDR3: TGTGCCACCAGCAGAGATGGGGGAAGCGCTGAAAAACTGTTTTTT. Encoded protein: CATSRDGGSAEKLFF.

This chain joins TRBV5-4 and TRBJ2-7, with 8 nucleotides matching TRBD2. CDR1 is SGHNT and CDR2 is YYREEE in the germline V gene (reference sequence). This CDR3 region has 12 residues. J gave up 7 bases and V 3 bases, and 3 bases lay outside the gene matches. The CDR3 loop reads CASSSKRGEQYV. In DNA, the CDR3 is TGTGCCAGCAGCTCTAAGCGGGGGGAGCAGTACGTC.

The rearrangement joins TRBV24-1 to TRBJ1-5, with D tentatively TRBD1 (5 bases). CDR1 is KGHDR, CDR2 SFDVKD, per germline. V lost 5 bases and J lost 3, with 16 bases in between. The CDR3 consists of 16 residues. The CDR3 loop is CATSAPRGGNNQPQHF. The CDR3 bases are TGTGCCACCAGTGCCCCCCGGGGGGGAAACAATCAGCCCCAGCATTTT.

This clonotype has ten or more counts. The rearrangement links TRBV12-5 to TRBJ1-1; D not resolved. The V end lost 0 bases, the J end lost 5 bases, and 13 bases lay between the germline ends. CDR1 and CDR2 from the germline V gene are LGHNT and FRNRAP. The CDR3 totals 15 residues. CDR3 region: CASGLVGSFVTEAFF. In DNA, the CDR3 is TGTGCTAGTGGTTTGGTAGGCAGCTTTGTGACTGAAGCTTTCTTT.

This clonotype has a handful of counts. The CDR3 protein is CASSQGYTGELFF. The CDR3 DNA reads as TGTGCCAGCAGCCAGGGTTACACCGGGGAGCTGTTTTTT. V gene TRBV28 combines with J gene TRBJ2-2, with D possibly matching TRBD1 (5 bases). CDR1 and CDR2 (germline): MDHEN, SYDVKM. The V end lost 6 bases, the J end lost 3 bases, and 8 bases lay between the germline ends. The CDR3 extends over 13 amino acids.

J is TRBJ1-6 and V is TRBV6-5; the D is unclear. Trimming shortened V by 5 bases and J by 9 bases, and 20 bases separated the two germline ends. In germline, CDR1 is MNHEY, CDR2 SVGAGI. The CDR3 runs to 16 residues. This CDR3 is CASSPASGRTGSPLHF. The CDR3 DNA sequence: TGTGCCAGCAGTCCTGCGTCCGGGCGGACTGGTTCACCCCTCCACTTT.

This chain connects TRBV6-5 to TRBJ1-1, with D maybe TRBD1 (5 bases). The CDR3 loop spans 15 amino acids. V lost 2 bases, J lost 2 bases, and 12 bases lay in between. Germline-derived CDR1 and CDR2 are MNHEY and SVGAGI. CDR3 loop: CASSYGSGRNTEAFF. In DNA, the CDR3 is TGTGCCAGCAGTTACGGTTCAGGGAGAAACACTGAAGCTTTCTTT.